This T cell receptor beta chain was sequenced for a study of control samples from healthy donors and cancer patients. Profiling relied on immunoSEQ multiplex PCR, and the TCRdb table lists in-frame clones only, not all of them. Among some 37,000 clones listed, about 90% were seen once. Per germline, CDR1 MNHEY and CDR2 SVGEGT. This CDR3 contains 13 residues. J lost 4 bases, V lost 6 bases, and 5 bases had no gene match. Sequencing was performed on blood. This chain uses TRBV6-2 or TRBV6-3 with TRBJ2-7; 8 bases match TRBD2. This TCR was recovered from a woman aged 45-60 years in good health. CDR3 sequence reads: CASSGGLGYEQYF. For the CDR3, the DNA is TGTGCCAGCAGCGGGGGACTAGGTTACGAGCAGTACTTC.